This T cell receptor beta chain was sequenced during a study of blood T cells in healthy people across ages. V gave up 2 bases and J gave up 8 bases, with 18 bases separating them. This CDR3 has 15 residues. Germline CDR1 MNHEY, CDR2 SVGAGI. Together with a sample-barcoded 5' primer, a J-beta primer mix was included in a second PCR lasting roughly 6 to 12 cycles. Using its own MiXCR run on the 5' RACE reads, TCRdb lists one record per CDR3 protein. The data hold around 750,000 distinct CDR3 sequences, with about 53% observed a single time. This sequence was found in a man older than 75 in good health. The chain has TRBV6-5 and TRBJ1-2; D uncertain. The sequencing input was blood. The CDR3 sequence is CASSYLSSGSGGYTF. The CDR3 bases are TGTGCCAGCAGTTACCTCTCGTCGGGGTCGGGAGGCTACACCTTC.